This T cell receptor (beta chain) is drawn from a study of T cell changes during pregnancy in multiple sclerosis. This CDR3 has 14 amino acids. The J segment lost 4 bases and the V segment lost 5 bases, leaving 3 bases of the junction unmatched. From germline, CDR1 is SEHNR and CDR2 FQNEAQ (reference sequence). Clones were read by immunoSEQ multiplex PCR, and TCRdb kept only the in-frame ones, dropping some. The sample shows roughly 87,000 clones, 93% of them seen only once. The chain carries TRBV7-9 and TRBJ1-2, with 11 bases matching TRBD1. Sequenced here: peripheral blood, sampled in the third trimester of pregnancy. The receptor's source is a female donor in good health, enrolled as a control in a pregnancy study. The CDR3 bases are TGTGCCAGCAGCGCCGGACAGGGGGCCTATGGCTACACCTTC. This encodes CASSAGQGAYGYTF.